This T cell receptor beta chain was sequenced during a study of shared clonotypes between healthy human individuals (dated by TCRdb to about 2020). Background on the whole study: The cohort included a few men and a couple of women between 18 and 49 years of age. For each donor, CD4 naive and CD4 memory were each given three plates, CD8 naive was given two plates, and CD8 memory was given one plate. Blood TCR repertoires of roughly five healthy adults were deeply sequenced to estimate repertoire size and the extent of clonotype sharing between individuals. Libraries were prepared and TCR repertoires were sequenced by different laboratories using diverse techniques, in order to increase sequencing depth and limit assay-specific biases. Per donor, leukapheresis produced somewhere between about 0.94 and 8.9 billion PBMCs. Here is what the overall study found, with its caveats: Estimated clonotype richness was generally larger for naive than for memory subsets. Because the study included only a small number of donors, the genetic and exposure-history diversity represented was limited. Pairwise subsampling indicated that sequencing depth was expected to affect the degree of clonotype sharing among donors. Across a handful of donors, approximately 5% of naive CD4, approximately 3.5% of naive CD8, about 2% of memory CD4, and approximately 0.4% of memory CD8 clonotypes were shared. Higher generation probabilities were observed for clonotypes shared by all four sorted-subset donors than for non-shared clonotypes. Incomplete sequencing was indicated by rarefaction of sorted-subset datasets, despite the large sequencing depth. Sampling was limited to blood, and TCR repertoires in tissue likely differ from TCR repertoires in blood.

CD8 naive samples were CD45RO-negative cells positively selected for CCR7, giving a CD45RA+CCR7+ population that excluded TemRA cells. Healthy HIV-negative adults with no recently reported acute infections or vaccinations were included as donors. Every donor was a Caucasian adult living in Nashville, Tennessee, USA. Blood was collected by leukapheresis, and PBMCs were isolated by Ficoll-Histopaque density gradient centrifugation and then cryopreserved in liquid nitrogen vapor phase. Purity and quantity of every magnetically sorted T cell population were checked by analytical flow cytometry. Each sorted fraction had its genomic DNA isolated and then quantified by UV absorbance on a Nanodrop 2000c. TCR CDR3 regions were amplified from genomic DNA by multiplex PCR using the deep immunoSEQ assay. For each cell subset, the extracted genomic DNA was distributed evenly across all wells of several immunoSEQ 96-well plates, and each plate served as one replicate. For sorted subsets, 200 to 250 ng of genomic DNA, equivalent to about 30,000 T cell genomes, went into each replicate PCR. Purified libraries were measured with a Qubit 3.0 fluorometer, size-checked on a Bioanalyzer 2100, and measured again with the KAPA Library Quantification kit. Every immunoSEQ 96-well plate was sequenced on a dedicated single-read 150-cycle Illumina NextSeq 550 flow cell. The authors' pipeline ran thus. Because the immunoSEQ output held only junctional sequences and lacked quality scores, the filtering could not match the filtering applied to full-length reads. To assign V/J genes and CDR3, sequences were annotated against IMGT germline references using PyIR, a Python wrapper for IgBLAST v1.9. Reads with weak V/J assignments (E-value above 1e-6), missing CDR3, stop codons, out-of-frame junctions, or ambiguous translated residues were removed. V3J clonotypes were defined as sequences sharing the same inferred V gene, J gene, and CDR3 amino acid sequence. Percentage overlap between repertoires was computed as shared unique clonotypes divided by the size of the smaller repertoire. Richness of each repertoire was evaluated using RTK rarefaction, the Chao1 estimator, and Recon v2.1 estimates of unobserved clonotypes. Generation probabilities for all TCRbeta clonotypes obtained by the gDNA method from a handful of donors were computed using OLGA. Sourced from immuneACCESS, this table was stored by TCRdb with only in-frame sequences that have V and J called. A share of the clones is absent; for the studies checked, an unresolved V gene accounts for under half, and the remainder has no known explanation. V, J and clone size derive from that table, while D and trimming were established from the DNA sequence. This sample is represented by roughly 590,000 clones; over 95% of them were singletons. The ten largest account for 0.1% to 0.11% of the sample.

About this clone: The antigen it binds to is not known. No per-base quality is available; no much larger clone lies one base away.

Trimming removed 6 bases from V and 5 bases from J, leaving 17 bases between the germline ends. CDR3 length: 14 amino acids, cysteine to phenylalanine. The sequence is cut down to CDR3 DNA, 42 bases in frame from base 1. CDR1 and CDR2 are read off the germline V gene as MDHEN and SYDVKM. This receptor chain uses TRBV28 and TRBJ2-7; tentative D gene TRBD2, with 6 bases matching. The source is a woman aged 25 to 39 in good health. Sample: naive CD8+ T cells sorted from blood. The cell subset or site label, read with the paper, signifies: CD45RA+CCR7+. The DNA is TGTGCCAGCAGCCGGGCGGGATCCAGCCACGAGCAGTACTTC. Translated, it gives CASSRAGSSHEQYF. The CDR3 plus the reference TRBV28 and TRBJ2-7 genes for the other parts give the full variable domain: DVKVTQSSRYLVKRTGEKVFLECVQDMDHENMFWYRQDPGLGLRLIYFSYDVKMKEKGDIPEGYSVSREKKERFSLILESASTNQTSMYLCASSRAGSSHEQYFGPGTRLTVT.